The 21 T cell receptor beta chains reported below all come from one sample, sequenced in a study of shared clonotypes between healthy human individuals. Assay: immunoSEQ multiplex PCR; the TCRdb copy retains only in-frame clones and omits some. The table has approximately 620,000 clones, around 97% seen once. Sequencing input: naive CD4+ T cells sorted from blood. Subset denoted: CD45RA+ positively selected. The source is a woman aged 30 to 39 in good health.

The V gene is TRBV11-2, the J gene TRBJ2-7; TRBD1 matches at 11 bases. With 5 bases clipped from V and 2 bases from J, the junction kept 5 bases outside the gene matches. In germline, CDR1 is SGHAT, CDR2 FQNNGV. The CDR3 has 15 amino acids. The CDR3 here is CASSLGQGVPYEQYF. As DNA, the CDR3 is TGTGCCAGCAGCCTGGGACAGGGGGTCCCCTACGAGCAGTACTTC.

The rearrangement joins TRBV4-2 to TRBJ2-7; 12 bases map to TRBD1. The CDR3 has 17 residues. CDR1 and CDR2 (germline): LGHNA, YNFKEQ. With V trimmed by 3 bases and J by 5 bases, 11 bases remained unmatched. The CDR3 nucleotides read TGTGCCAGCAGCCATTTCCAAACCGGGACAGGGGGCGACGAGCAGTACTTC. This sequence encodes CASSHFQTGTGGDEQYF.

The rearrangement uses TRBV11-2 and TRBJ1-1; the D is unclear. V gave up 4 bases and J gave up 0 bases, with 9 bases separating them. This CDR3 has 14 residues. Germline V gene lookup returns CDR1 SGHAT and CDR2 FQNNGV. CDR3 in amino acids: CASSSTNLNTEAFF. Here the CDR3 DNA reads TGTGCCAGCAGCTCCACAAACCTGAACACTGAAGCTTTCTTT. Full variable domain (remainder filled in from reference TRBV11-2 and TRBJ1-1): EAGVAQSPRYKIIEKRQSVAFWCNPISGHATLYWYQQILGQGPKLLIQFQNNGVVDDSQLPKDRFSAERLKGVDSTLKIQPAKLEDSAVYLCASSSTNLNTEAFFGQGTRLTVV.

This clone was counted a single time. This chain uses TRBV19 with TRBJ1-4, with TRBD1 matching 7 bases. CDR1 LNHDA and CDR2 SQIVND come from the germline V gene (reference sequence). V shed 2 bases and J 3 bases; nucleotides not matched to a gene: 3. This CDR3 contains 15 residues. The CDR3 region has the DNA TGTGCCAGTAGTATACAGGGGGTATCTAATGAAAAACTGTTTTTT. It yields the protein CASSIQGVSNEKLFF.

The V and J genes are TRBV19 and TRBJ2-7; possible D gene TRBD2, 5 bases. Trimming cost V 5 bases and J 3 bases, with 14 bases left between them. CDR1 and CDR2 (germline): LNHDA, SQIVND (reference sequence). The CDR3 sequence is 14 residues long. CDR3 amino acids: CASSVLLGSYEQYF. CDR3 DNA sequence: TGTGCCAGTAGTGTGTTACTGGGGAGCTACGAGCAGTACTTC. Complete variable domain (other parts from reference TRBV19 and TRBJ2-7): DGGITQSPKYLFRKEGQNVTLSCEQNLNHDAMYWYRQDPGQGLRLIYYSQIVNDFQKGDIAEGYSVSREKKESFPLTVTSAQKNPTAFYLCASSVLLGSYEQYFGPGTRLTVT.

The chain couples TRBV5-1 to TRBJ2-5; 9 bases are shared with TRBD1. This CDR3 is 18 amino acids long. Germline CDR1 SGHRS, CDR2 YFSETQ. The junction had 17 bases not matched to a gene; V was cut back by 4 bases and J by 4 bases. CDR3 in DNA: TGCGCCAGCAGCAGGGGGGACAGGGCGTCCAGTTCGGGAGAGACCCAGTACTTC. It specifies CASSRGDRASSSGETQYF.

J is TRBJ2-5 and V is TRBV28; the D gene is possibly TRBD1 (6 bases). The CDR3 consists of 13 residues. Germline CDR1 MDHEN, CDR2 SYDVKM. V gave up 5 bases and J gave up 11 bases, with 18 bases separating them. The CDR3 is CASSNQGLREQYF. Written as DNA, the CDR3 is TGTGCCAGCAGTAATCAGGGGCTGAGGGAGCAGTACTTC.

The rearrangement links TRBV4-2 to TRBJ1-5, with D hard to call. V lost 1 base and J 0 bases, leaving 7 bases between the germline ends. The CDR3 loop spans 15 amino acids. Germline values: CDR1 LGHNA, CDR2 YNFKEQ. The CDR3 is CASSQGLNSNQPQHF. The CDR3 DNA reads TGTGCCAGCAGCCAAGGTCTAAATAGCAATCAGCCCCAGCATTTT.

This clone was seen more than once but under ten times. The rearrangement uses TRBV7-8 and TRBJ1-5; possibly TRBD1 for D (6 bases). This CDR3 is 15 amino acids long. CDR1 is SGHVS, CDR2 FQNEAQ, per germline. The ends were cut back, 6 bases at V and 5 bases at J, with 17 bases in the middle. The CDR3 region has the DNA TGTGCCAGCAGTTACACGACAGGTACCTATCAGCCCCAGCATTTT. Translated: CASSYTTGTYQPQHF.

This clone was detected once. This chain connects TRBV27 to TRBJ2-6; 12 positions agree with TRBD2. The ends lost 6 bases at V and 0 bases at J; junction bases unmatched: 9. The CDR3 totals 19 residues. Per the germline V gene, CDR1 is MNHEY and CDR2 is SMNVEV (reference sequence). The CDR3, as DNA: TGTGCCAGCAGCCATACGGGACTAGCGGGCGGCTCTGGGGCCAACGTCCTGACTTTC. Amino acids: CASSHTGLAGGSGANVLTF.

The chain couples TRBV2 to TRBJ2-2; D is undetermined. Trimming took 1 base from V and 4 from J, leaving 10 bases between them. Germline V gene sequence: CDR1 SNHLY, CDR2 FYNNEI. This CDR3 has 15 residues. The CDR3 spells CASSEGLGGTGELFF. Written as DNA, the CDR3 is TGTGCCAGCAGTGAAGGTCTCGGCGGCACCGGGGAGCTGTTTTTT. The full variable domain, with the rest looked up from reference TRBV2 and TRBJ2-2, is EPEVTQTPSHQVTQMGQEVILRCVPISNHLYFYWYRQILGQKVEFLVSFYNNEISEKSEIFDDQFSVERPDGSNFTLKIRSTKLEDSAMYFCASSEGLGGTGELFFGEGSRLTVL.

J is TRBJ2-1 and V is TRBV5-1; 9 nucleotides agree with TRBD2. J gave up 6 bases and V 0 bases, and 7 bases lay outside the gene matches. The CDR3 is 16 amino acids. Germline V gene sequence: CDR1 SGHRS, CDR2 YFSETQ. CDR3 in DNA: TGCGCCAGCAGCTTGGAAGCGTTAGCGGGAGCCAATGAGCAGTTCTTC. Protein: CASSLEALAGANEQFF.

The table lists this clone with a count of one. The gene calls are TRBV19 and TRBJ2-2, with 8 bases that match TRBD2. The CDR3 contains 17 residues. After removal of 1 base from V and 7 bases from J, the junction contained 11 bases not matched to a gene. Germline lookup yields CDR1 LNHDA and CDR2 SQIVND (reference sequence). In nucleotides, the CDR3 is TGTGCCAGTAGTATAGCGGCTAGCGGGTTGAGTATCGGGGAGCTGTTTTTT. Encoded protein: CASSIAASGLSIGELFF.

Notes on this clone: Other nucleotide sequences in the sample specify the same CDR3. This chain connects TRBV30 to TRBJ2-3; D unclear. There are 11 residues in the CDR3. Germline CDR1 and CDR2: GTSNPN and SVGIG (reference sequence). Trimming removed 0 bases from V and 6 bases from J, with 4 bases in between. CDR3 in amino acids: CAWSVGDTQYF. The CDR3 DNA reads TGTGCCTGGAGTGTTGGCGATACGCAGTATTTT.

This CDR3 is CASSRDGGTDTQYF. CDR3 coding DNA: TGCGCCAGCAGCAGGGACGGGGGGACAGATACGCAGTATTTT. The chain recombines TRBV5-1 with TRBJ2-3; 7 bases are shared with TRBD2. The CDR3 is made up of 14 amino acids. Germline CDR1 SGHRS, CDR2 YFSETQ. V shed 4 bases and J 3 bases; nucleotides not matched to a gene: 5. Full variable domain (missing parts from reference TRBV5-1 and TRBJ2-3): KAGVTQTPRYLIKTRGQQVTLSCSPISGHRSVSWYQQTPGQGLQFLFEYFSETQRNKGNFPGRFSGRQFSNSRSEMNVSTLELGDSALYLCASSRDGGTDTQYFGPGTRLTVL.

The J gene is TRBJ2-1, the V gene TRBV6-1; 10 nucleotides align to TRBD2. After removal of 4 bases from V and 4 bases from J, the junction contained 10 bases not matched to a gene. Germline lookup yields CDR1 MNHNS and CDR2 SASEGT. This CDR3 has 17 amino acids. The CDR3 region is CASSGISAGLAYNEQFF. As DNA, the CDR3 is TGTGCCAGCAGTGGGATTAGTGCGGGACTAGCGTACAATGAGCAGTTCTTC.

V is TRBV2 and J is TRBJ1-4, with TRBD1 matching 7 bases. CDR3 length: 16 residues. Looked up from germline, CDR1 is SNHLY and CDR2 is FYNNEI. V trimming: 6 bases; J trimming: 8 bases; junction bases outside the gene matches: 15. The chain's CDR3 is CASSLQGKNIGEKLFF. CDR3 nucleotides: TGTGCCAGCAGCCTACAGGGGAAAAATATTGGAGAAAAACTGTTTTTT.

Only one count was recorded for this clone. The J gene is TRBJ2-7, the V gene TRBV28; TRBD1 aligns across 8 bases. The V and J ends lost 7 bases and 5 bases, in that order; junction bases with no gene match: 13. Looked up from germline, CDR1 is MDHEN and CDR2 is SYDVKM. This CDR3 is built from 15 residues. This chain's CDR3 is CASTSDQGAVDEQYF. The CDR3 nucleotides are TGTGCCAGCACCAGTGACCAGGGGGCGGTGGACGAGCAGTACTTC.

The chain links TRBV28 to TRBJ1-2; no reliable D call. Trimming took 3 bases from V and 0 from J, leaving 11 bases between them. CDR1 MDHEN and CDR2 SYDVKM come from the germline V gene. The length of the CDR3 is 15 residues. CDR3 protein: CASSFQSGANYGYTF. CDR3 nucleotide sequence: TGTGCCAGCAGTTTCCAATCAGGAGCTAACTATGGCTACACCTTC.

This chain uses TRBV5-3 with TRBJ1-4, with TRBD1 as a possible D gene (5 bases). TRBV5-3 is annotated as an ORF whose role is uncertain. V was shortened by 5 bases and J by 3 bases, with 14 bases between the two germline ends. CDR3 length equals 15 residues. CDR3 sequence: CARRSEGRANEKLFF. CDR3 DNA: TGTGCCAGAAGATCTGAGGGACGGGCTAATGAAAAACTGTTTTTT.

V is TRBV19 and J is TRBJ2-7; D remains unclear. Germline loops: CDR1 LNHDA, CDR2 SQIVND (reference sequence). Trimming took 3 bases from V and 6 from J, leaving 15 bases between them. The length of the CDR3 is 14 residues. CDR3: CASSIGIESREQYF. Written as DNA, the CDR3 is TGTGCCAGTAGTATCGGTATCGAGTCTCGCGAGCAGTACTTC.